Below, 23 T cell receptor beta chains from the same sample are listed, as sequenced in a study of response to subunit inactivated influenza vaccine. TCRdb re-derived calls from the RT-PCR reads in MiXCR, one entry per CDR3 protein. Of hundreds of thousands of distinct CDR3 sequences listed, approximately 12% are singletons. Source: PBMCs from blood, taken on the day of vaccination. The origin of the receptors is a man aged 50 to 60 who received an inactivated influenza vaccine.

The chain joins TRBV20-1 to TRBJ2-7, with D unresolved. The CDR3 is 13 residues long. In germline, CDR1 is DFQATT, CDR2 SNEGSKA (reference sequence). CDR3 residues: CSTATKSGVEQYF. In nucleotides, the CDR3 is TGCAGCACCGCTACTAAGTCGGGTGTGGAGCAGTACTTC.

CDR3 DNA: TGCAGTGCTAGTTTCAACCGGGCGCCACCAGGGGCCCTCTCCTACGAGCAGTACTTC. This gives the protein CSASFNRAPPGALSYEQYF. This chain uses TRBV20-1 with TRBJ2-7; a possible D gene is TRBD1 (6 bases). V was cut by 3 bases and J by 0 bases, with 27 bases left in between. This CDR3 has 19 amino acids. CDR1 is DFQATT, CDR2 SNEGSKA, per germline (reference sequence).

The chain recombines TRBV4-3 with TRBJ2-2; weak D call: TRBD2 (6 bases). This CDR3 contains 16 residues. The germline gives CDR1 LGHNA, CDR2 YSLEER. The germline V and J ends were trimmed by 3 bases and 4 bases, with 15 bases remaining between them. In DNA form, the CDR3 reads TGCGCCAGCAGCCACGCAGGGAGGATAACCACCGGGGAGCTGTTTTTT. Translating it yields CASSHAGRITTGELFF.

This clonotype was counted a few times. The chain uses TRBV9 and TRBJ2-3, with 10 nucleotides matching TRBD2. With V trimmed by 2 bases and J by 1 base, 4 bases remained unmatched. CDR1 is SGDLS and CDR2 is YYNGEE in the germline V gene. This CDR3 comprises 16 residues. The CDR3 sequence is CASSVIAGGGTDTQYF. In DNA, the CDR3 is TGTGCCAGCAGCGTCATAGCGGGAGGTGGCACAGATACGCAGTATTTT.

This clonotype was observed a handful of times. V usage is TRBV5-6 and J usage is TRBJ1-2, with TRBD1 matching over 11 bases. The J segment lost 5 bases and the V segment lost 4 bases, leaving 7 bases of the junction unmatched. This CDR3 region has 15 residues. The germline CDR1 and CDR2 sequences are SGHDT and YYEEEE. The CDR3: CASSLDRGHIYGYTF. In DNA, the CDR3 is TGTGCCAGCAGCCTGGACAGGGGGCACATTTATGGCTACACCTTC.

A few counts support this clonotype. This chain links TRBV11-2 with TRBJ2-1; 8 positions match TRBD2. This CDR3 region has 17 residues. Germline loops: CDR1 SGHAT, CDR2 FQNNGV. V trimming: 1 base; J trimming: 5 bases; junction bases outside the gene matches: 10. The CDR3 region has the DNA TGTGCCAGCAGCTTAGGATCCGACGGGGGGGCCGACAATGAGCAGTTCTTC. This gives the protein CASSLGSDGGADNEQFF.

This clonotype showed up just a few times. V usage is TRBV28 and J usage is TRBJ2-7, with TRBD2 identical over 10 bases. V was clipped by 7 bases and J by 6 bases; unmatched bases: 9. Germline V gives CDR1 MDHEN, CDR2 SYDVKM. The CDR3 spans 14 residues. The CDR3 nucleotides are TGTGCCAGCATCGCACTAGCGGGACCTCGCGAGCAGTACTTC. Its protein product is CASIALAGPREQYF.

The V call is TRBV4-3, the J call TRBJ1-1; D may be TRBD1 (6 bases). The V end was cut by 1 base, the J end by 5 bases, with 14 bases between. CDR1 LGHNA and CDR2 YSLEER come from the germline V gene. The CDR3 totals 15 residues. For the CDR3, the DNA is TGCGCCAGCAGCCAAGGAGGGGGGCTCTCGACTGAAGCTTTCTTT. It specifies CASSQGGGLSTEAFF.

This clonotype turned up a few times. CDR3 sequence: CASRLGRDRDYEQYF. The CDR3 DNA sequence: TGTGCCAGCAGGTTGGGTCGGGACAGAGACTACGAGCAGTACTTC. The chain uses TRBV12-3 or TRBV12-4 and TRBJ2-7; 7 bases are shared with TRBD1. The V segment lost 6 bases and the J segment 3 bases; nucleotides outside the gene matches: 11. The CDR3 runs 15 residues.

This clonotype was detected many times. The V call is TRBV7-3, the J call TRBJ2-3, with D perhaps TRBD2 (6 bases). With 5 bases removed from V and 2 bases from J, the gap between germline ends came to 11 bases. Germline CDR1 and CDR2: SGHTA and FQGTGA. CDR3 length equals 14 residues. The CDR3 reads CASSPGEVTDTQYF. Written as DNA, the CDR3 is TGTGCCAGCAGCCCCGGGGAGGTCACAGATACGCAGTATTTT.

The rearrangement uses TRBV12-3 or TRBV12-4 and TRBJ1-3, with unresolved D. Between the trimmed V and J ends, which lost 3 bases and 0 bases, there was a span of 12 bases. CDR3 length: 16 amino acids. For the CDR3, the DNA is TGTGCCAGCAGTTTTAGTGATTCCCGCTCTGGAAACACCATATATTTT. Protein product: CASSFSDSRSGNTIYF.

This clonotype has only a few counts. The chain employs TRBV6-1 and TRBJ2-7; D not resolved. Trimming removed 7 bases at V and 0 bases at J, with 13 bases between. Germline V gene sequence: CDR1 MNHNS, CDR2 SASEGT. The CDR3 length is 14 residues. In DNA form, the CDR3 reads TGTGCCAGCAAACTCGGGTTTAGCTCCTACGAGCAGTACTTC. Protein product: CASKLGFSSYEQYF.

Worth noting for this clonotype: At one of its ends the junction is not consistent with the germline gene, which may arise from a read error. The chain couples TRBV29-1 to TRBJ2-7; TRBD1 is a possible D gene (5 bases). Germline V lookup: CDR1 SQVTM, CDR2 ANQGSEA. CDR3 size: 12 residues. The CDR3 region is CSVEGLGVEQYF. DNA for the CDR3: TGCAGCGTGGAAGGGCTAGGGGTCGAGCAGTACTTC.

The chain combines TRBV4-2 with TRBJ2-7; 10 nucleotides agree with TRBD2. CDR1 is LGHNA and CDR2 is YNFKEQ in the germline V gene. With V trimmed by 1 base and J by 2 bases, 2 bases remained unmatched. This CDR3 comprises 15 residues. The CDR3 here is CASSQAGLAAYEQYF. The CDR3, as DNA: TGTGCCAGCAGCCAAGCTGGACTAGCGGCCTACGAGCAGTACTTC.

This clonotype occurred a few times. The J gene is TRBJ2-7, the V gene TRBV24-1; D is unclear. This CDR3 spans 15 amino acids. Germline lookup yields CDR1 KGHDR and CDR2 SFDVKD. The V end lost 6 bases, the J end lost 1 base, and 15 bases lay between the germline ends. CDR3 nucleotide sequence: TGTGCCACCAGTCGACCTCAAAGGGAATCCTACGAGCAGTACTTC. Translating it yields CATSRPQRESYEQYF.

A few counts support this clonotype. The V and J genes are TRBV4-1 and TRBJ2-1; maybe TRBD2 (6 bases). The CDR3 covers 15 residues. CDR1 and CDR2 (germline): MGHRA, YSYEKL. Trimming shortened V by 3 bases and J by 4 bases, and 13 bases separated the two germline ends. The CDR3, as DNA: TGCGCCAGCAGCCAGGAGGGAGTATTGTACAATGAGCAGTTCTTC. It codes for CASSQEGVLYNEQFF.

CDR3 amino acids: CASSPGTGEYGYTF. As DNA, the CDR3 is TGTGCCAGCAGCCCCGGGACAGGGGAATATGGCTACACCTTC. The V and J genes are TRBV4-2 and TRBJ1-2, with 10 bases lining up with TRBD1. The CDR3 sequence is 14 residues long. V gave up 4 bases and J gave up 5 bases; unmatched junction bases: 4. Germline V gene lookup returns CDR1 LGHNA and CDR2 YNFKEQ.

This clonotype came up a few times. The chain couples TRBV5-1 to TRBJ2-4; D may be TRBD2 (6 bases). Germline CDR1 SGHRS, CDR2 YFSETQ. This CDR3 spans 14 amino acids. Deletions cut 0 bases from V and 8 bases from J, with 12 bases between. The CDR3 sequence is CASSLGGVRDIQYF. CDR3 sequence (DNA): TGCGCCAGCAGCTTGGGGGGGGTGCGAGACATTCAGTACTTC.

This clonotype was seen a handful of times. This rearrangement joins TRBV20-1 to TRBJ2-1, with 14 bases identical to TRBD2. Germline V gene sequence: CDR1 DFQATT, CDR2 SNEGSKA (reference sequence). The ends lost 5 bases at V and 9 bases at J; junction bases unmatched: 12. The CDR3 sequence is 16 residues long. As DNA, the CDR3 is TGCAGTGCTCGAAAGGGGGGACTAGCGGGAGCGGCTGAGCAGTTCTTC. Amino acid sequence: CSARKGGLAGAAEQFF.

The V gene is TRBV7-2, the J gene TRBJ2-3; 10 bases are shared with TRBD2. The trim removed 0 bases at V and 2 bases at J, leaving 8 bases unmatched. Germline CDR1 reads SGHTA; CDR2 reads FQGNSA. This CDR3 has 18 amino acids. The CDR3 bases are TGTGCCAGCAGCTTAGCCAGCGGGAGGGTGGGGTCCACAGATACGCAGTATTTT. Amino acid sequence: CASSLASGRVGSTDTQYF. Full variable domain (outside the CDR3, taken from reference TRBV7-2 and TRBJ2-3): GAGVSQSPSNKVTEKGKDVELRCDPISGHTALYWYRQSLGQGLEFLIYFQGNSAPDKSGLPSDRFSAERTGGSVSTLTIQRTQQEDSAVYLCASSLASGRVGSTDTQYFGPGTRLTVL.

The chain recombines TRBV7-9 with TRBJ2-3; the match to TRBD2 covers 10 bases. The trim removed 4 bases at V and 2 bases at J, leaving 9 bases unmatched. In germline, CDR1 is SEHNR, CDR2 FQNEAQ (reference sequence). The CDR3 has 17 amino acids. The chain's CDR3 is CASSSTLAGVSTDTQYF. The CDR3 region has the DNA TGTGCCAGCAGCTCGACCCTAGCGGGAGTTTCCACAGATACGCAGTATTTT.

The J gene is TRBJ2-7, the V gene TRBV6-5; D remains ambiguous. The CDR3 is 13 amino acids. V lost 0 bases to trimming and J lost 6 bases, with 9 bases between them. Germline V lookup: CDR1 MNHEY, CDR2 SVGAGI. The CDR3 reads CASSYSSLGEQYF. In DNA, the CDR3 is TGTGCCAGCAGTTACTCGAGCTTGGGCGAGCAGTACTTC.

In this sample, this clonotype turned up a few times. This chain links TRBV6-2 or TRBV6-3 with TRBJ2-5, with D possibly matching TRBD1 (6 bases). From germline, CDR1 is MNHEY and CDR2 SVGEGT. The V end lost 6 bases, the J end lost 3 bases, and 11 bases lay between the germline ends. The CDR3 loop spans 13 amino acids. Written as DNA, the CDR3 is TGTGCCAGCAGAGGGGCAGGGGAAGAGACCCAGTACTTC. Its protein product is CASRGAGEETQYF.